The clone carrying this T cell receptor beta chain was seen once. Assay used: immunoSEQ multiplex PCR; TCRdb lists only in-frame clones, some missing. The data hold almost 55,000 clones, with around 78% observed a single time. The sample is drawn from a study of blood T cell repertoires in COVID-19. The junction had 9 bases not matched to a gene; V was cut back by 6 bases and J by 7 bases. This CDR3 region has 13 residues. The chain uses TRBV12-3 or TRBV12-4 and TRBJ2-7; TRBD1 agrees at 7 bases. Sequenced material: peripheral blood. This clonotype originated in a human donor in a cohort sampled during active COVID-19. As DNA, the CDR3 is TGTGCCAGCAGATTAACAGGGGTCGGGGAGCAGTACTTC. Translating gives CASRLTGVGEQYF.